This T cell receptor beta chain was obtained from a study of blood T cell repertoires in COVID-19. Cohorts were determined from participant-reported clinical history. This CDR3 has 14 residues. V was pared by 3 bases and J by 3 bases, with 6 bases of the junction left unmatched. Germline V gene data show CDR1 as DFQATT and CDR2 as SNEGSKA (reference sequence). The repertoire was sequenced with immunoSEQ multiplex PCR; TCRdb's copy has only in-frame clones and lacks some. Of about 480,000 clones detected, 87% appear once; the ten largest clones hold roughly 2%. Notes on this clone: The sample has other DNA sequences that encode this CDR3 too.

Input material: PBMCs or T cells enriched from blood (not recorded which). The TCR comes from a woman aged 18-35 years with acute COVID-19. The chain recombines TRBV20-1 with TRBJ2-7; TRBD2 matches at 9 bases. The CDR3 DNA reads TGCAGTGCTAGTAGGCTAGCGGGAATCTACGAGCAGTACTTC. It yields the protein CSASRLAGIYEQYF.